This TCR beta chain was observed in a study of T cell responses to AZD1222 COVID-19 vaccine. Comments on this clone: Its matching antigen is unknown.

Generated by immunoSEQ multiplex PCR, the TCRdb table keeps only in-frame clones and is missing some. The sample holds 150,000 to 200,000 clones, approximately 93% seen once. V shed 5 bases and J shed 2 bases, with 16 bases lying between them. Germline loops: CDR1 MDHEN, CDR2 SYDVKM. This CDR3 is 16 amino acids long. Findings of the study overall: The study reported that nearly half of spike-specific TCRs target unmutated variant regions. When two AZD1222 doses had been given, Spike-specific TCR breadth and depth rose. CD4 TCRs covered the whole spike, strongest at regions 160-218 and 743-854. Donors in the cohort were predominantly white British and more often female, and clonal diversity was possibly underestimated.

This sequence originates from an adult who received the AZD1222 COVID-19 vaccine. V and J are TRBV28 and TRBJ1-5; D perhaps matches TRBD1 (6 bases). The source material was peripheral blood, sampled 28 days after the second AZD1222 dose. CDR3 coding DNA: TGTGCCAGCAGTCCCCTCCAGGGGACCGGCAATCAGCCCCAGCATTTT. It specifies CASSPLQGTGNQPQHF.